This record covers a single T cell receptor beta chain. As yet, its antigen is unknown. As for time point: newly diagnosed GD, antithyroid drugs for less than 3 months. From RNA extracted from PBMCs, the TCR library was made. The collection involved drawing around 8.5 milliliters of peripheral blood into EDTA tubes. The data originate from a study of regulatory T cells in long-lasting Graves disease. CDR1 MRHNA and CDR2 SNTAGT come from the germline V gene. J was trimmed by 3 bases and V by 8 bases; bases with no gene match: 3. This CDR3 region has 12 residues. Arm-PCR of CDR3 regions and iRepertoire HTBI primers were the basis on which TCR beta libraries were built. As originally analysed: Identification across samples found 62 TRBV and around 15 TRBJ segments. One entry per CDR3 protein, called by TCRdb with MiXCR from the multiplex PCR reads. Here the V and J calls rest on TCRdb's processing, not on the authors' analysis. The data show about 350,000 distinct CDR3 sequences, with approximately 15% seen just once and roughly 27% held by the top ten.

Study results and limitations: New patients shared 750 to 1,000 public clonotypes, and persistent patients shared more, with 2,500 to 3,000.

The same data also went into a second study, on T cells in Graves' hyperthyroidism and ophthalmopathy.

This TCR derives from a middle-aged man with Graves disease. The chain is built from TRBV6-4 and TRBJ1-1; the match to TRBD1 covers 7 bases. The sequencing used peripheral blood mononuclear cells (PBMCs), collected at new diagnosis, from a patient treated with antithyroid drugs. The CDR3 is CASRGQDTEAFF. The CDR3 nucleotides read TGTGCCAGCCGTGGACAGGACACTGAAGCTTTCTTT.